This entry is about one T cell receptor (beta chain). As yet, its antigen is unknown. The DNA is left out, because the CDR3 cannot be placed on it with certainty; the CDR3 is given as TCRdb lists it. This record belongs to a study of T-cell memory formation after mild COVID-19. Study context: Clusters of TCRs were largely donor specific. Notes on the study in general: Shrinking CD4+ clones were chiefly CM and EM; CD8+ ones were chiefly EMRA.

The CDR3 has 12 amino acids, counting both end residues. In TCRdb, the 5' RACE reads were re-called with MiXCR into one record per CDR3 protein. The sample includes around 450,000 distinct CDR3 sequences, over 15% of them seen just once. This sequence originates from an adult woman who had mild COVID-19 (a few samples of this study predate the infection). Cell type and time point are not known. Sequencing was carried out using PBMCs or a T cell subset sorted from them (not recorded which). The chain uses TRBV12-3 or TRBV12-4 and TRBJ1-2; TRBD1, the table's D call, was not compared with the DNA. The CDR3 here is CASRTWGQGSTF.